This T cell receptor beta chain was identified in a study of blood T cell repertoires in COVID-19 (dated by TCRdb to the early 2020s). A note on the overall study: Samples covering the acute and convalescent phases of COVID-19 were provided by collaborators in the United States, Italy and Spain. The material from the prospective study consisted of cDNA or gDNA derived from T cells, B-cell-depleted T cells, or PBMCs. The dataset comprised deeply sampled blood TCRbeta repertoires from subjects exposed to, actively infected with, or recovered from COVID-19. The repertoires were made available in a free public database intended to serve as a resource for research on the immune response to SARS-CoV-2. Samples came from the ongoing ImmuneRACE study (first 160 participants) plus 1,254 subjects from 6 global collaborators. Nearly every sample came with metadata listing a de-identified subject ID, COVID-19 status, age in years and sex. HLA class I and class II types, where available, came from metadata supplied by the sample provider rather than from assay-based typing.

As regards this clone: It has no known antigen specificity. No qualities accompany the bases; no much larger clone lies one base away.

Relative to germline, V is 10 bases shorter and J is 2 bases shorter, with 15 bases between their ends. Reading the germline V gene gives CDR1 ENHRY and CDR2 SYGVKD. Its CDR3 holds 15 amino acids, cysteine through phenylalanine. The retained sequence is limited to the CDR3, 45 bases, with the frame set at the first base. TCRbeta CDR3 regions were amplified from genomic DNA by means of the immunoSEQ Assay, a bias-controlled multiplex PCR. The original pipeline was this. Nucleated cell counts per sample were estimated from amplification of reference gene primers within the assay. Sequence reads were collapsed and filtered to measure the absolute abundance of every unique TCRbeta CDR3 rearrangement. Productive Simpson clonality was computed per sample as the square root of Simpson's diversity index over productive rearrangements. TCRdb carries this immuneACCESS record with in-frame sequences only. Its versions omit some clonotypes, under half of them owing to an unresolved V gene in the studies checked, with the rest unexplained. That table furnishes V, J and clone size, whereas the DNA furnished D and trimming. The sample includes about 74,000 clones, with 70% to 90% observed a single time. The ten largest clones represent approximately 35% of the sample.

Each collaborating institution followed its own protocols to collect whole blood in K2EDTA tubes. For TCRbeta analysis, collaborators shipped samples as frozen whole blood, isolated PBMCs, or DNA extracted from either of those sample types. Summary of the overall study and its limitations: The amount of clinical and demographic metadata varied by source and participant and was provided uncurated.

This TCR came from a man in his 70s with acute or convalescent COVID-19. The sample was peripheral blood. This receptor chain uses TRBV10-3 and TRBJ2-6, and possibly TRBD1, on 6 matching bases. The CDR3 region: CATKKEGAGANVLTF. The DNA is as follows: TGTGCCACAAAGAAAGAGGGGGCTGGGGCCAACGTCCTGACTTTC.